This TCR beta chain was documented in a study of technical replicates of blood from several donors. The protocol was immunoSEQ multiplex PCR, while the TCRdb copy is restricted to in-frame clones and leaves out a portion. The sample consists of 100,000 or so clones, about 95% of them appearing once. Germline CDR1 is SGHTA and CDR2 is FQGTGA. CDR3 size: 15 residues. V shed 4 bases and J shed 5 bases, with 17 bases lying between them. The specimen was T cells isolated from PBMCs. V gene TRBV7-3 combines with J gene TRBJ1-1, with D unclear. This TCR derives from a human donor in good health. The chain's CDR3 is CASSSRVQGETEAFF. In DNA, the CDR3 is TGTGCCAGCAGCTCCCGGGTCCAAGGAGAAACTGAAGCTTTCTTT.